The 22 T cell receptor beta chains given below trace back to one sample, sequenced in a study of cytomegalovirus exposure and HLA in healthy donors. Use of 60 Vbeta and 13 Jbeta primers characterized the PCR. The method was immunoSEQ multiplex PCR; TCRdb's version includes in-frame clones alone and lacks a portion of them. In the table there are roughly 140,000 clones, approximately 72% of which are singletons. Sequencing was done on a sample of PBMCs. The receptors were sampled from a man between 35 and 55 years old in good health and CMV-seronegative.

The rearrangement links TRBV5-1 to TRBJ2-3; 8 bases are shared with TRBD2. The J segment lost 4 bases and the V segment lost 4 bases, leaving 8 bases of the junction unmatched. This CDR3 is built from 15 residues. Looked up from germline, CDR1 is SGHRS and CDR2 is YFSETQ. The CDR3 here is CASSLVAGQADTQYF. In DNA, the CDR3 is TGCGCCAGCAGCCTCGTAGCGGGACAAGCAGATACGCAGTATTTT.

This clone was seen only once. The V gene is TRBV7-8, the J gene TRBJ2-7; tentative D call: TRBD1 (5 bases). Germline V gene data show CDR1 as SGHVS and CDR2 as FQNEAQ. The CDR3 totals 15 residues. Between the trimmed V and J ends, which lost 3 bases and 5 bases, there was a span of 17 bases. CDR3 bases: TGTGCCAGCAGCTTTGAACAGGAAATTCTCCACGAGCAGTACTTC. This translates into CASSFEQEILHEQYF.

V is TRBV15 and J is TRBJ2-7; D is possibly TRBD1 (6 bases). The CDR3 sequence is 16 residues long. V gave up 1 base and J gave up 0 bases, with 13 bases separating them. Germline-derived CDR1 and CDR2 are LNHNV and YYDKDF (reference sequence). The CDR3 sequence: CATSRVPGQISYEQYF. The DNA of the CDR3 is TGTGCCACCAGCAGAGTTCCCGGACAGATCTCCTACGAGCAGTACTTC.

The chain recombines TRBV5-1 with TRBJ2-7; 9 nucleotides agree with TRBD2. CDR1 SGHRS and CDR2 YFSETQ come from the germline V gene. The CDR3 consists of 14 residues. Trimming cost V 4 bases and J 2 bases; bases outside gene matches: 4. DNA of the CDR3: TGCGCCAGCAGCCTTAGCGGGAGTCCCTACGAGCAGTACTTC. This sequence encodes CASSLSGSPYEQYF.

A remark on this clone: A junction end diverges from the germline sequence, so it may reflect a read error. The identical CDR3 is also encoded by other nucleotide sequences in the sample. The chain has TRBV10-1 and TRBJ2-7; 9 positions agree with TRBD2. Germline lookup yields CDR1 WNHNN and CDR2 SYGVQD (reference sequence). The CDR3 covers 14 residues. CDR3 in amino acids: CASSSSGASYEQYF. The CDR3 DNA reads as TGCGCCAGCAGTTCTAGCGGGGCGTCCTATGAGCAGTACTTC.

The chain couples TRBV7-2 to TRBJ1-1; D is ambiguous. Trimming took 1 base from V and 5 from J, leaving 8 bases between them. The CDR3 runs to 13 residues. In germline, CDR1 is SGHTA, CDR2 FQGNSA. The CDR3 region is CASSLGSRTEAFF. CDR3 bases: TGTGCCAGCAGCTTAGGGAGTCGGACTGAAGCTTTCTTT. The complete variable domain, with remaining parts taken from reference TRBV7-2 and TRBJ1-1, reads GAGVSQSPSNKVTEKGKDVELRCDPISGHTALYWYRQSLGQGLEFLIYFQGNSAPDKSGLPSDRFSAERTGGSVSTLTIQRTQQEDSAVYLCASSLGSRTEAFFGQGTRLTVV.

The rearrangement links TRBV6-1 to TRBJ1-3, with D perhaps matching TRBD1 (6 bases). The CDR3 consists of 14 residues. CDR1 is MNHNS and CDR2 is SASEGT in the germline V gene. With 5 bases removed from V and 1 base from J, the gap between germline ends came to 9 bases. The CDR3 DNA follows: TGTGCCAGCAGTAATAGGGGGTCTGGAAACACCATATATTTT. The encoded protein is CASSNRGSGNTIYF.

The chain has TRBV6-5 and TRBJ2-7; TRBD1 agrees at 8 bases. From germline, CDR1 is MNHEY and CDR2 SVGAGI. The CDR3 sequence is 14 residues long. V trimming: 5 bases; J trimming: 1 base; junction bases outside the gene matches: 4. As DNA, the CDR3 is TGTGCCAGCAGTAGGGACAGGAGTTCCTACGAGCAGTACTTC. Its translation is CASSRDRSSYEQYF.

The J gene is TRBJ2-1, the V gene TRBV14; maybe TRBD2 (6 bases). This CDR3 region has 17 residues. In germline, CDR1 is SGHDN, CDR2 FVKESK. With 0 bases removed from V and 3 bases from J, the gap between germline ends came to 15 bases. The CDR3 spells CASSQDLYQGLYNEQFF. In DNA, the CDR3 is TGTGCCAGCAGCCAAGATCTTTACCAGGGACTCTACAATGAGCAGTTCTTC. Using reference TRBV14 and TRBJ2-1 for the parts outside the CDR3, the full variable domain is EAGVTQFPSHSVIEKGQTVTLRCDPISGHDNLYWYRRVMGKEIKFLLHFVKESKQDESGMPNNRFLAERTGGTYSTLKVQPAELEDSGVYFCASSQDLYQGLYNEQFFGPGTRLTVL.

The CDR3 reads CASTRLAGTGELFF. CDR3 sequence (DNA): TGTGCCAGTACCCGGCTAGCGGGGACCGGGGAGCTGTTTTTT. The J gene is TRBJ2-2, the V gene TRBV11-2, with 9 bases matching TRBD2. The CDR3 spans 14 residues. CDR1 SGHAT and CDR2 FQNNGV come from the germline V gene. V was pared by 9 bases and J by 5 bases, with 7 bases of the junction left unmatched.

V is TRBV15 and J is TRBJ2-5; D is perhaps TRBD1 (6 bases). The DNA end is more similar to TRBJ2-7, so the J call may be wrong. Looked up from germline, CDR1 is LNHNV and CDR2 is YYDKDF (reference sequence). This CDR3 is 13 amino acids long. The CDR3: CATSIRDNYEQYF. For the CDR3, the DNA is TGTGCCACCAGTATCCGGGACAACTACGAGCAGTACTTC.

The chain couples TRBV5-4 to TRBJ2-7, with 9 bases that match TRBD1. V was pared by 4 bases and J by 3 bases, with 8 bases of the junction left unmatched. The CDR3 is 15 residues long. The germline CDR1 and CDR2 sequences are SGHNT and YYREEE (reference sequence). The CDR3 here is CASSKPGTGYYEQYF. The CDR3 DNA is TGTGCCAGCAGCAAGCCCGGGACAGGGTACTACGAGCAGTACTTC.

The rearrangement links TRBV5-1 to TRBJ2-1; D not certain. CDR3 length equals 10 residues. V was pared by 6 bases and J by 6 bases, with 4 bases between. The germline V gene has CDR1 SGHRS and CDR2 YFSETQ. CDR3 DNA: TGCGCCAGCAACATCAATGAGCAGTTCTTC. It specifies CASNINEQFF.

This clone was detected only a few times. The CDR3 protein is CASSGTSGSYNEQFF. The CDR3 DNA is TGTGCCAGCAGTGGGACTAGCGGCTCCTACAATGAGCAGTTCTTC. The chain joins TRBV6-1 to TRBJ2-1; 10 nucleotides match TRBD2. This CDR3 has 15 amino acids. Per germline, CDR1 MNHNS and CDR2 SASEGT. J lost 0 bases, V lost 4 bases, and 0 bases had no gene match.

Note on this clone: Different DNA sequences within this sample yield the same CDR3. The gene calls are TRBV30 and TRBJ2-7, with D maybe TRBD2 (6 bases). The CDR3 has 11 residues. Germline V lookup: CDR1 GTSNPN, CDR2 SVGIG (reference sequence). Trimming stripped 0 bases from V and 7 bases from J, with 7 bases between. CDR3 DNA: TGTGCCTGGAGTGTAGGAGGGGAGCAGTACTTC. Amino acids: CAWSVGGEQYF.

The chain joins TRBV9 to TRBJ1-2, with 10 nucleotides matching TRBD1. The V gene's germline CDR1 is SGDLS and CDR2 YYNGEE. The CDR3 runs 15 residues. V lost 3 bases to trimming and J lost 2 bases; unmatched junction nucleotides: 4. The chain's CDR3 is CASSATGGENYGYTF. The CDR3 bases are TGTGCCAGCAGCGCGACAGGGGGCGAGAACTATGGCTACACCTTC.

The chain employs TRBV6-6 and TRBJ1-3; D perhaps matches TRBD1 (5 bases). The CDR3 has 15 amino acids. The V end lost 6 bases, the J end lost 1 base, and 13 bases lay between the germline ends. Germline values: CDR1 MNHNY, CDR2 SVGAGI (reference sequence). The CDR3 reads CASSRDRRSGNTIYF. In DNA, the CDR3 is TGTGCCAGCAGCCGAGACAGAAGATCTGGAAACACCATATATTTT.

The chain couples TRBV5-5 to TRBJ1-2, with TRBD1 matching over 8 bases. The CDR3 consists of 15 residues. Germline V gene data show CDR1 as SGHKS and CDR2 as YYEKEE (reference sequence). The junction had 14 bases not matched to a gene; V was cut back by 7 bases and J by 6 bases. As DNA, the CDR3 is TGTGCCAGCCGCCGCTGGACAGGGCTATATCATGGCTACACCTTC. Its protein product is CASRRWTGLYHGYTF.

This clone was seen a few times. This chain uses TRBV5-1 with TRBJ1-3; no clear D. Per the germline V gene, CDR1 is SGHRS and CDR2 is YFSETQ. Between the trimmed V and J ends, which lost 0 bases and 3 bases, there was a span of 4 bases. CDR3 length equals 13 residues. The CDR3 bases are TGCGCCAGCAGCTTGGGGAGTGGAAACACCATATATTTT. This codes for CASSLGSGNTIYF.

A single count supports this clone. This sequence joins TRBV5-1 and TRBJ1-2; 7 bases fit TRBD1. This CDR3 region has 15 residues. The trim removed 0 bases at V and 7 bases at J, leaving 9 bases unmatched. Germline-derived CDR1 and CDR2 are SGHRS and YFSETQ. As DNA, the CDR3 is TGCGCCAGCAGCTTGGGTCTCGGACAGGAGGGTGGCTACACCTTC. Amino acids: CASSLGLGQEGGYTF.

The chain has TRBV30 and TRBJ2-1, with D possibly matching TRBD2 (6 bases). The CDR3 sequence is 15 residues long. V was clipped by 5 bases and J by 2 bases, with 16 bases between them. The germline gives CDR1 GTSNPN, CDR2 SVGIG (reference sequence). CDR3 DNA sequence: TGTGCCTGGGGCCTCGGAGCGGGCCCCTACAATGAGCAGTTCTTC. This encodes CAWGLGAGPYNEQFF.

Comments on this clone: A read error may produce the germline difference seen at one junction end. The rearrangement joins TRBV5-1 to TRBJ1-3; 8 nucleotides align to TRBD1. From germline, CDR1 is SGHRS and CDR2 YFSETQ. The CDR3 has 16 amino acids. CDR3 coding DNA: TGCGCCAGCAGCCCTTTTAGGGACAGGCCTGGGAACACCATATATTTT. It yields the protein CASSPFRDRPGNTIYF.